This is a list of T cell receptor beta chains from one sample in a study of T cells after yellow fever vaccination. TCRdb independently ran MiXCR on the 5' RACE reads; one entry per CDR3 protein. Counted here are some 420,000 distinct CDR3 sequences, about 17% occurring once; the ten biggest clones make up around 17%. Sample: PBMCs, taken before the yellow fever booster vaccination. The receptors derive from a man aged 18 to 30 who received the YFV17D yellow fever vaccine. CDR3s include the opening cysteine and the closing phenylalanine or tryptophan. The D gene is left open where the match is weak. Some rows mark clone size as missing; the rest say once, few, many or name a class of expanded clone.

j_call,v_call,clone_size,d_call,cdr3_nt,cdr3_aa
TRBJ2-5,TRBV7-2,many,TRBD2,TGTGCCAGCAGCTTACTTTCGGGTAGCGGGGGGCCCTGGAAGACCCAGTACTTC,CASSLLSGSGGPWKTQYF
TRBJ1-1,TRBV5-1,few,NA,TGCGCCAGCAGCTCGGGAGAGGCTGAAGCTTTCTTT,CASSSGEAEAFF
TRBJ2-5,TRBV11-2,few,TRBD1,TGTGCCAGCAGTTCCGGGACAGGGAAAGAGACCCAGTACTTC,CASSSGTGKETQYF
TRBJ2-5,TRBV10-3,NA,NA,TGTGCCATCAGTGAGTCTGCCAGCGCCGAGACCCAGTACTTC,CAISESASAETQYF
TRBJ2-3,TRBV25-1,few,TRBD1,TGTGCCAGCAGTGACCGATACGGCCAGGGGGCTTGGGATACGCAGTATTTT,CASSDRYGQGAWDTQYF
TRBJ2-4,TRBV28,NA,NA,TGTGCCAGCAGTCCTCACGAAGAAGCCAAAAACATTCAGTACTTC,CASSPHEEAKNIQYF
TRBJ1-2,TRBV12-3/TRBV12-4,few,TRBD1,TGTGCCAGCAGTTTTGACAGGGTCTATGGCTACACCTTC,CASSFDRVYGYTF
TRBJ1-2,TRBV7-2,few,TRBD1,TGTGCCAGCAGCTTCGGGACAGGGATGTCATATGGCTACACCTTC,CASSFGTGMSYGYTF
TRBJ1-1,TRBV7-8,few,NA,TGTGCCAGCAGCTTAGCGATTGGGGGAGACACTGAAGCTTTCTTT,CASSLAIGGDTEAFF
TRBJ2-3,TRBV4-1,NA,NA,TGCGCCAGCAGCCCCCGACACATAACTAGCACAGATACGCAGTATTTT,CASSPRHITSTDTQYF
TRBJ1-1,TRBV30,NA,NA,TGTGCCTGGGAAAGATTGGGAGGGACTGAAGCTTTCTTT,CAWERLGGTEAFF
TRBJ1-5,TRBV20-1,NA,TRBD1,TGCAGTGCTAGAGAACAGGGCAGGGGGGGTCAGCCCCAGCATTTT,CSAREQGRGGQPQHF
TRBJ1-1,TRBV18,NA,NA,TGTGCCAGCTCACCGCTCGAGAGGAACACTGAAGCTTTCTTT,CASSPLERNTEAFF
TRBJ2-1,TRBV6-6,NA,NA,TGTGCCAGCAGCAAAGGAGGACGAGGGAGTGAGCAGTTCTTC,CASSKGGRGSEQFF
TRBJ2-5,TRBV18,few,TRBD2,TGTGCCAGCTCACCGAGGGGACTAGCGGGGGTTGAGACCCAGTACTTC,CASSPRGLAGVETQYF
TRBJ2-7,TRBV7-2,NA,TRBD1,TGTGCCAGCAGCTCGGTGACAGGGGTCGGCGAGCAGTACTTC,CASSSVTGVGEQYF
TRBJ1-1,TRBV20-1,NA,NA,TGCAGTGCTGGAGCAGGGGTGGCCACTGAAGCTTTCTTT,CSAGAGVATEAFF
TRBJ1-2,TRBV20-1,few,TRBD1,TGCAGTGCTAGCCTTGGGACAGTGGGACAAACCTTC,CSASLGTVGQTF
TRBJ1-2,TRBV28,few,NA,TGTGCCAGCAAAGTAGGGGCCTCTCGGGGCTACACCTTC,CASKVGASRGYTF
TRBJ2-2,TRBV10-3,NA,NA,TGTGCCATAAGACCCCAAACCGGGGAGCTGTTTTTT,CAIRPQTGELFF
TRBJ2-4,TRBV7-9,NA,TRBD1,TGTGCCAGCAGCAACCGGGACAGCCGAGCCAAAAACATTCAGTACTTC,CASSNRDSRAKNIQYF
TRBJ1-2,TRBV12-3/TRBV12-4,few,TRBD1,TGTGCCAGCAGTTTCTCAGGGGGCTCCTATGGCTACACCTTC,CASSFSGGSYGYTF
TRBJ2-5,TRBV2,NA,NA,TGTGCCAGCGTGGGGCCGGGGAGGGAGACCCAGTACTTC,CASVGPGRETQYF
TRBJ2-7,TRBV12-5,few,TRBD2,TGTGCTAGTGGACAGGGGACTAGCGGGCCCTACGAGCAGTACTTC,CASGQGTSGPYEQYF
TRBJ1-6,TRBV4-1,NA,NA,TGCGCCAGCAGCCAAGTTGACGGTAATTCACCCCTCCACTTT,CASSQVDGNSPLHF
TRBJ1-1,TRBV19,NA,TRBD1,TGTGCCAGTAGTAGCCGGACAGGGGGCGTGGGGAACACTGAAGCTTTCTTT,CASSSRTGGVGNTEAFF